The 4 T cell receptor beta chains below come from one sample, sequenced in a study of CD4+ T cells in melanoma. Assay: immunoSEQ multiplex PCR; the TCRdb copy retains only in-frame clones and omits some. Of around 10,000 clones listed, approximately 61% are singletons. Sequencing input: cells from a culture (not recorded whether cultured in vitro). The receptors shown here come from a human donor with melanoma.

The gene calls are TRBV9 and TRBJ2-7; no firm D call. This CDR3 contains 17 residues. V gave up 3 bases and J gave up 2 bases, with 21 bases separating them. The germline V gene has CDR1 SGDLS and CDR2 YYNGEE. As DNA, the CDR3 is TGTGCCAGCAGCGCTCTATGGCTTACAGCACGAACCTACGAGCAGTACTTC. It codes for CASSALWLTARTYEQYF.

On this clone: Distinct nucleotide sequences in the sample also encode this CDR3. The gene calls are TRBV7-3 and TRBJ2-3; D is uncertain. The CDR3 extends over 13 amino acids. Between the trimmed V and J ends, which lost 2 bases and 3 bases, there was a span of 6 bases. The germline gives CDR1 SGHTA, CDR2 FQGTGA. Here the CDR3 DNA reads TGTGCCAGCAGCTTAGCGCGGACAGATACGCAGTATTTT. Its translation: CASSLARTDTQYF. Full variable domain (rest looked up from reference TRBV7-3 and TRBJ2-3): GAGVSQTPSNKVTEKGKYVELRCDPISGHTALYWYRQSLGQGPEFLIYFQGTGAADDSGLPNDRFFAVRPEGSVSTLKIQRTERGDSAVYLCASSLARTDTQYFGPGTRLTVL.

The chain has TRBV13 and TRBJ2-7; possible D gene TRBD2, 5 bases. The V gene lost 1 base and the J gene lost 5 bases, with 18 bases spanning the gap. The CDR3 length is 16 residues. CDR1 is PRHDT and CDR2 is FYEKMQ in the germline V gene (reference sequence). CDR3 nucleotide sequence: TGTGCCAGCAGCTTAGAGCCGGCCGGACTTCGGGACGAGCAGTACTTC. Translating gives CASSLEPAGLRDEQYF.

The chain carries TRBV28 and TRBJ2-3; D is undetermined. The CDR3 runs to 12 residues. The V and J ends lost 4 bases and 5 bases respectively, with 7 bases between them. CDR1 is MDHEN, CDR2 SYDVKM, per germline. CDR3 in amino acids: CASSSTLDTQYF. The CDR3 DNA sequence: TGTGCCAGCAGTTCCACTCTAGATACGCAGTATTTT.